This T cell receptor beta chain was identified in a study of tissue T cells after allogeneic stem cell transplantation. Overall study results and limits: Tissue-detected TCR repertoire was only partly captured by blood and spleen T cells. Few T cell clones were shared across patients, but motif clusters showed tissue-specific shared signatures. This small cohort was clinically heterogeneous, and sampling depth was a limitation.

In its sample, this clone was seen once. The antigen is undetermined. Each gene name is a mouse one. From the germline J gene comes the end of the CDR3, since the read stops 1 residue before it. The CDR3 length is 13 residues. Germline-derived CDR1 and CDR2 are KGHPV and FQNQEV (reference sequence). V lost 5 bases to trimming and J lost 3 bases, with 7 bases between them. The sample's time point: mouse harvest day 7 after allogeneic transplant. Tail vein injection delivered 10^7 T-cell-depleted bone marrow cells and 10^6 splenic CD5+ T cells. B6 (H2b) cells into BALB/c (H2d) mice; tissues taken at day 7 or 14. Produced via immunoSEQ multiplex PCR; TCRdb's table is partial and in-frame only. The sample has more than 7,000 clones, about 50% seen once.

The receptor comes from a female BALB/c mouse given C57BL/6 T cells with graft-versus-host disease after an allogeneic hematopoietic cell transplant. This chain links TRBV26 with TRBJ1-4; D possibly corresponds to TRBD1 (6 bases). Material: gut tissue. CDR3 region: CASSYRANERLFF. The covered CDR3 bases are TGTGCCAGCAGTTACAGGGCCAACGAAAGATTATTT.